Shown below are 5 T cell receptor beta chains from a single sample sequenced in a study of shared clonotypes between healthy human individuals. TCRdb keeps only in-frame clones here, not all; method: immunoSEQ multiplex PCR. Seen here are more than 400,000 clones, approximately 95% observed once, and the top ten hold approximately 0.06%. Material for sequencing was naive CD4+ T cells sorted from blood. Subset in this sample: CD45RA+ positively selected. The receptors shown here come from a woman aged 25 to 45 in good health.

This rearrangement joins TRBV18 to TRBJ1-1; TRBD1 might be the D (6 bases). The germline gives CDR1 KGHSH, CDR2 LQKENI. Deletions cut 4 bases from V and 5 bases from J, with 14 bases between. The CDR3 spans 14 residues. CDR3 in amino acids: CASSQGQIGTEAFF. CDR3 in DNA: TGTGCCAGCTCACAGGGACAAATCGGGACTGAAGCTTTCTTT.

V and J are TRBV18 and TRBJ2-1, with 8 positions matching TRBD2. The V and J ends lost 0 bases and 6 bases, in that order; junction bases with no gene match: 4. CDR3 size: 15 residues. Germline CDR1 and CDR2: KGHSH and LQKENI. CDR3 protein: CASSPPGTRSNEQFF. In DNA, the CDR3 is TGTGCCAGCTCACCACCCGGGACTAGGTCCAATGAGCAGTTCTTC.

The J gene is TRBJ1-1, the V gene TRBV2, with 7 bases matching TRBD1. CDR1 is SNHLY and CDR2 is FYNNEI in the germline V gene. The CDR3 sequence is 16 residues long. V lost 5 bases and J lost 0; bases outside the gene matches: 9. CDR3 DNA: TGTGCCAGCAGTCCACAGGGACAGAGCATGAACACTGAAGCTTTCTTT. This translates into CASSPQGQSMNTEAFF.

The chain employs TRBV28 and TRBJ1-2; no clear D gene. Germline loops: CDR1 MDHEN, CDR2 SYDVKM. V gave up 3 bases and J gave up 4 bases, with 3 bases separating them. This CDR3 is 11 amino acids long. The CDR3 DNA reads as TGTGCCAGCAGTTTTTTCTATGGCTACACCTTC. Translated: CASSFFYGYTF.

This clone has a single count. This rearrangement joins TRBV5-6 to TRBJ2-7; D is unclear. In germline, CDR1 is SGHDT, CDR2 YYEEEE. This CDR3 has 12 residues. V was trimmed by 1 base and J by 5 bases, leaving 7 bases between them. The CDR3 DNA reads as TGTGCCAGCAGCTTGTGGGGTAACGAGCAGTACTTC. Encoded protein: CASSLWGNEQYF.